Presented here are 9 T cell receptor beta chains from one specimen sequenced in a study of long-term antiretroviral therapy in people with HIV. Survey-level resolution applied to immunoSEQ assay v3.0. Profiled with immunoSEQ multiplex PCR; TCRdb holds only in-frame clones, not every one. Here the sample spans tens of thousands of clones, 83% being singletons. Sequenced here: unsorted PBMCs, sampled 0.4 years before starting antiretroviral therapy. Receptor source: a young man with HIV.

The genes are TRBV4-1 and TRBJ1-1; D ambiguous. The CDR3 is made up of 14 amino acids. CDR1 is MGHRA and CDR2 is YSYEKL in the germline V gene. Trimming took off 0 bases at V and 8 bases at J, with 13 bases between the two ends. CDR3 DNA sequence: TGCGCCAGCAGCCAAGAACGCCTTAAAACCGAAGCTTTCTTT. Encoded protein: CASSQERLKTEAFF.

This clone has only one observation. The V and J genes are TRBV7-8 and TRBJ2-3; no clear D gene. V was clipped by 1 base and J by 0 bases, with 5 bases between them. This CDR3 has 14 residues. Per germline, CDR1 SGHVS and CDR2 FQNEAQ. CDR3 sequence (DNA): TGTGCCAGCAGCTTAGGACCCAGCACAGATACGCAGTATTTT. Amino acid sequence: CASSLGPSTDTQYF. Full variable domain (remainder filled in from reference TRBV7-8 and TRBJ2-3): GAGVSQSPRYKVAKRGQDVALRCDPISGHVSLFWYQQALGQGPEFLTYFQNEAQLDKSGLPSDRFFAERPEGSVSTLKIQRTQQEDSAVYLCASSLGPSTDTQYFGPGTRLTVL.

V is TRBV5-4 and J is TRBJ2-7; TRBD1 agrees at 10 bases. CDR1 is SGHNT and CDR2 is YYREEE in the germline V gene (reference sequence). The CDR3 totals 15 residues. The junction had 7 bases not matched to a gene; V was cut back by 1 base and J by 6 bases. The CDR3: CASSLLGDRGAEQYF. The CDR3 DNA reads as TGTGCCAGCAGCTTGCTTGGGGACAGGGGAGCCGAGCAGTACTTC.

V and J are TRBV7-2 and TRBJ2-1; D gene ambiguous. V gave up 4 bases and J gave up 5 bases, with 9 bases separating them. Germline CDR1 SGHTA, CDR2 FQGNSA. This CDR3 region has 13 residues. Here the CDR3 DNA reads TGTGCCAGCAGCTCTCAGCTCGACAATGAGCAGTTCTTC. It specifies CASSSQLDNEQFF.

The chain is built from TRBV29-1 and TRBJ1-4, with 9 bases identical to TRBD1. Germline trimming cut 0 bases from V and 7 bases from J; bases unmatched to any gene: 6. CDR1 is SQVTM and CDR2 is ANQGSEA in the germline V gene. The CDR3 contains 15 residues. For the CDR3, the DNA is TGCAGCGTTGAAGACACAGGGGGCGGCCTTGAAAAACTGTTTTTT. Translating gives CSVEDTGGGLEKLFF.

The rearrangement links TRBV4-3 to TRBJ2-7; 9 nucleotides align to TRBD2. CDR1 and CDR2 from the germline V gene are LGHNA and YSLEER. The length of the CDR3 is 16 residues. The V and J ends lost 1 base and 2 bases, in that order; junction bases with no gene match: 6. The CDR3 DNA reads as TGCGCCAGCAGCCAAGGAGCTAGCGGGAACCCCTACGAGCAGTACTTC. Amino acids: CASSQGASGNPYEQYF.

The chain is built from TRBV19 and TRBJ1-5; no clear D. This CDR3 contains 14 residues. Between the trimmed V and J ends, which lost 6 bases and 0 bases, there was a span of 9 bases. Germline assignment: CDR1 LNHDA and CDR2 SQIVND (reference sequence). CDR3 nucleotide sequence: TGTGCCAGTAGAACGGATTATAGCAATCAGCCCCAGCATTTT. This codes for CASRTDYSNQPQHF.

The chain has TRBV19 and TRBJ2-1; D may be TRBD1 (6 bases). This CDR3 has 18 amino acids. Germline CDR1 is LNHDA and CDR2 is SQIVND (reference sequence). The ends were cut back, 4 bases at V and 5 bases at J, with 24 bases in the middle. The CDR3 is CASSTPPGGAKGDNEQFF. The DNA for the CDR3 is TGTGCCAGTAGTACCCCACCGGGCGGTGCGAAGGGGGACAATGAGCAGTTCTTC.

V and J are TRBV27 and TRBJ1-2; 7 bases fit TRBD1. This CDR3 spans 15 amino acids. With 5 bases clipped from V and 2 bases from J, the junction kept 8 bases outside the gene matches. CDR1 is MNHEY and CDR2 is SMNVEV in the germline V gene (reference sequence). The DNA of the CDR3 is TGTGCCAGCAGTCCAACCCCGACAGGGAACTATGGCTACACCTTC. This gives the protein CASSPTPTGNYGYTF.